This TCR beta chain is from a study of control samples from healthy donors and cancer patients (TCRdb year 2020). The library was prepared using the immunoSEQ multiplex PCR assay. Drawn from immuneACCESS, this table holds only the in-frame rearrangements with V and J called that TCRdb kept. Clones are partly lost; checked studies trace under half to an unresolved V gene and leave the rest unexplained. Counted in this sample were about 110,000 clones; approximately 90% of them appeared once. The ten top clones hold 15% to 20% of the sample. From the germline V gene, CDR1 is MGHRA and CDR2 is YSYEKL. The trim is 4 bases for V and 0 bases for J, with a gap of 6 bases between the germline ends. The CDR3, from cysteine to phenylalanine, totals 13 residues. Only the CDR3 part of the read is kept: 39 bases, read in frame from the first base. With respect to this clone: Its antigen target is currently unknown. Base qualities are not at hand, and no much larger clone is one base apart.

Sequenced input: blood. This chain is built from TRBV4-1 and TRBJ1-1; no D gene can be assigned with confidence. This clonotype was obtained from a woman between 50 and 59 years old in good health. The CDR3 in this case is CASSLYMNTEAFF. The sequenced DNA is TGCGCCAGCAGCCTATACATGAACACTGAAGCTTTCTTT.